This TCR beta chain was sequenced for a study of cytomegalovirus exposure and HLA in healthy donors. The CDR3 covers 18 residues. The V and J ends lost 3 bases and 0 bases, in that order; junction bases with no gene match: 9. Germline V gene data show CDR1 as MGHDK and CDR2 as SYGVNS. A roughly 120-subject validation cohort, separate from the approximately 670-subject first cohort, supplied the donors. Clones were read by immunoSEQ multiplex PCR, and TCRdb kept only the in-frame ones, dropping some. The sample consists of some 130,000 clones, 70% to 90% of them appearing once. Sequencing was carried out using PBMCs. The sequence was collected from a woman younger than 35 in good health and CMV-seropositive. This chain joins TRBV25-1 and TRBJ2-3, with 10 bases that match TRBD2. This CDR3 reads CASSDSPLAGESTDTQYF. The CDR3, as DNA: TGTGCCAGCAGTGACTCCCCCCTAGCGGGAGAGAGCACAGATACGCAGTATTTT.